The entry that follows covers one T cell receptor beta chain sequence. What antigen it recognizes has not been identified. No base qualities exist here, and no much larger clone lies one base off it. This sample stems from a study of CD8 T cells in Susac syndrome (dated by TCRdb to the late 2010s). About the investigation overall: The study used repertoire sequencing to test whether antigen drove CD8+ T cell activation and differentiation in Susac syndrome.

Beyond this particular receptor, the publication reports: The number of individuals in the TCR sequencing and HLA analysis was recognized as being relatively small.

RNA was extracted using the RNeasy kit, and roughly 0.45 to 1 ug of the RNA was reverse transcribed with random hexamers. The immunoSEQ multiplex PCR assay, which covers 54 Vbeta and 13 Jbeta segments, was used to amplify TCR beta CDR3 regions. PCR amplification bias was corrected using a synthetic template baseline for primer optimization and computational correction. In the paper's pipeline: Reads were annotated to V, D and J genes according to IMGT and were analyzed with immunoSEQ Analyzer, with only productive sequences retained. To calculate clonality, Shannon entropy was normalized by log2 of the number of productive unique sequences and then subtracted from one. For each patient and control, public and private clones were evaluated within the 100 most prevalent clones. Susac-specific clones were defined as absent from healthy and MS cohorts, 1052 published viral clones and other ImmuneACCESS disease sequences. TCRdb trimmed public reads at Q25 via fastp, called clones via MiXCR and kept in-frame beta chains. When rows share a CDR3 protein, they turn into one entry using the most common DNA and genes. Here the V and J calls rest on TCRdb's processing, not on the authors' analysis. This sample comprises approximately 150,000 distinct CDR3 sequences, 93% of them detected only once. The ten largest clones add up to around 0.097% of the sample.

Peripheral blood CD8+ and CD4+ T cells from healthy donors, Susac syndrome patients and multiple sclerosis patients were profiled by high-throughput TCR beta sequencing. The multiple sclerosis controls were treatment-naive patients who had stable or active relapsing-remitting disease and met the revised McDonald criteria. Bulk CD8+ and CD4+ T cells were purified magnetically by negative isolation, whereas CD8+ TEMRA cells were enriched by FACS. Blood was collected in EDTA tubes and processed within 24 hours, with PBMCs isolated through density gradient centrifugation. PBMCs intended for TCR sequencing were cryopreserved in liquid nitrogen and were subsequently thawed in a 37 degrees C water bath. The sorted or isolated CD4+, CD8+ and CD8+ TEMRA cells had a purity of 90% or higher. This receptor was taken from a human donor with multiple sclerosis. Sequenced: CD4+ T cells from PBMCs.

The CDR3 sequence is CASSLSGQNIQYF. In nucleotide form, the sequence is TGTGCCAGCAGCTTAAGTGGCCAAAACATTCAGTACTTC. This chain joins TRBV7-9 to TRBJ2-4; the D gene assignment is ambiguous. The CDR3 sequence holds 13 residues, the cysteine and phenylalanine included. The sequence is cut down to CDR3 DNA, 39 bases in frame from base 1. CDR1 and CDR2 are read off the germline V gene (reference sequence) as SEHNR and FQNEAQ. V drops 2 bases and J drops 5 bases, leaving 7 bases in between.